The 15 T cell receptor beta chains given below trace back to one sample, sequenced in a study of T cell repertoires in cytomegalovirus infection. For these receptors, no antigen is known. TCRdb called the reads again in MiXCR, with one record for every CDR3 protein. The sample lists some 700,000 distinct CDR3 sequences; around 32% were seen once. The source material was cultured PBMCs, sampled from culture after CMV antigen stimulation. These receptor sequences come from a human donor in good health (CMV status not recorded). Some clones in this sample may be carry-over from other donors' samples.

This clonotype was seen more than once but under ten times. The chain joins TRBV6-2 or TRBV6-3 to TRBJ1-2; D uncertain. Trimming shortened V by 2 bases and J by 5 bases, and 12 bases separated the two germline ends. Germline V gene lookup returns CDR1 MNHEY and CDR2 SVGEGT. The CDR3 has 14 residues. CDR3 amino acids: CASSYRRTQYGYTF. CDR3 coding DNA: TGTGCCAGCAGTTACCGTCGGACTCAGTATGGCTACACCTTC.

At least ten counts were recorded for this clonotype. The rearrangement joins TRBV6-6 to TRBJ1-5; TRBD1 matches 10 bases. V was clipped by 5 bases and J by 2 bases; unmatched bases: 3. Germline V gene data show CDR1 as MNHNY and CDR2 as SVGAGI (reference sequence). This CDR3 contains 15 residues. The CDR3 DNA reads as TGTGCCAGCAGTCAGGGACAGGGGCGCAATCAGCCCCAGCATTTT. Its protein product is CASSQGQGRNQPQHF.

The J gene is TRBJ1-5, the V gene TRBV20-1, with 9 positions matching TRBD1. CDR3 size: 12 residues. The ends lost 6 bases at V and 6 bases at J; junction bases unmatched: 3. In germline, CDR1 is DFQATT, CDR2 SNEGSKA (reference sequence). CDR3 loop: CSASTGGQPQHF. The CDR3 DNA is TGCAGTGCCTCGACAGGGGGTCAGCCCCAGCATTTT.

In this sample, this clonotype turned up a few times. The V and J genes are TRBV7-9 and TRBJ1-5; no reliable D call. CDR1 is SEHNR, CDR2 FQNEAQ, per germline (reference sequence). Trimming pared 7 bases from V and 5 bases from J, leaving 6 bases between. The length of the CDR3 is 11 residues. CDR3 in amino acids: CASTPDQPQHF. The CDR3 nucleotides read TGTGCCAGCACCCCAGATCAGCCCCAGCATTTT.

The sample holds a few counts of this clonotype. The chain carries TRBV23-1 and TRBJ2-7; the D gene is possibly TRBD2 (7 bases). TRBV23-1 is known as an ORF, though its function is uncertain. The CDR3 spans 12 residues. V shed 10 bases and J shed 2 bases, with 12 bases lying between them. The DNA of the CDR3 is TGCGCCACCCGGGGGGCAACCTACGAGCAGTACTTC. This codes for CATRGATYEQYF.

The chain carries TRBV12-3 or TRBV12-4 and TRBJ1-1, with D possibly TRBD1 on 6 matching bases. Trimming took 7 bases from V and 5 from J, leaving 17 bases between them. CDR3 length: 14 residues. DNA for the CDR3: TGTGCCAGCATCACGGGGGCTAGGTTGACTGAAGCTTTCTTT. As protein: CASITGARLTEAFF.

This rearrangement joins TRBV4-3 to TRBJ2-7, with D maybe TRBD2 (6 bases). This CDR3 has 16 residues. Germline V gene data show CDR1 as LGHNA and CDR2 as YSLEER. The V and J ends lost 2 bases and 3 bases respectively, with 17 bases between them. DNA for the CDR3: TGCGCCAGCAGCCAAAATTGGGCGTCCGGGGGCTACGAGCAGTACTTC. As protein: CASSQNWASGGYEQYF.

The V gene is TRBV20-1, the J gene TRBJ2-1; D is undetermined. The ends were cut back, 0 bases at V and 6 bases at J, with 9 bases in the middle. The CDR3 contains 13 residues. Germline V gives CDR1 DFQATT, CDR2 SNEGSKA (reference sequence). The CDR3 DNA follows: TGCAGTGCTAGAGAAGGGTCCGGCAATGAGCAGTTCTTC. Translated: CSAREGSGNEQFF.

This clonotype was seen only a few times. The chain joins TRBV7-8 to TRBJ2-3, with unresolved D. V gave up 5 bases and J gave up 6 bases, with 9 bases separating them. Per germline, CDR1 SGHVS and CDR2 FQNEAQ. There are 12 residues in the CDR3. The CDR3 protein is CASSHLRDTQYF. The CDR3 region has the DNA TGTGCCAGCAGCCACCTGCGGGATACGCAGTATTTT.

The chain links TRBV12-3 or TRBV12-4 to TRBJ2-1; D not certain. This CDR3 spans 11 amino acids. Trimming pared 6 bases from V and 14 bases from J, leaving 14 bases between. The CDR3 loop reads CASSLRGREFF. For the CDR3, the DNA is TGTGCCAGCAGCCTTCGCGGAAGGGAGTTCTTC.

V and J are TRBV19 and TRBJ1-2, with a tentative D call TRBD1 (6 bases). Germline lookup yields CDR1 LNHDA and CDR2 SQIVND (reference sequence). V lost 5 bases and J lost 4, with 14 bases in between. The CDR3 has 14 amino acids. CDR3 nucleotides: TGTGCCAGTAGTTGGAGAGGGGGTACCTATGGCTACACCTTC. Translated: CASSWRGGTYGYTF.

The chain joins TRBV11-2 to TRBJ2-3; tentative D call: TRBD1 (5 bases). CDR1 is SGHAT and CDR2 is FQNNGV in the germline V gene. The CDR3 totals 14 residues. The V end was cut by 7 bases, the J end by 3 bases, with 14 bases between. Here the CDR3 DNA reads TGTGCCAGCAAAGGACACCTATCGACAGATACGCAGTATTTT. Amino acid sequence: CASKGHLSTDTQYF.

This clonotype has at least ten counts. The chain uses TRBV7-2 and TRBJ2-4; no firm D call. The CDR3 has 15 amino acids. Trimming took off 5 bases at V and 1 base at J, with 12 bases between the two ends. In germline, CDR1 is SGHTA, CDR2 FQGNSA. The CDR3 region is CASSAVLTAKNIQYF. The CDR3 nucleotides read TGTGCCAGCAGCGCAGTATTGACGGCCAAAAACATTCAGTACTTC.

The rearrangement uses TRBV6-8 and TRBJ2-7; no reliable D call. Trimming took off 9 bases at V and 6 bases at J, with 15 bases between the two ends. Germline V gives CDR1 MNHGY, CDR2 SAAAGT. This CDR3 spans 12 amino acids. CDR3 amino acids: CASRAFNGEQYF. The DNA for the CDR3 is TGTGCCAGTAGGGCGTTTAACGGCGAGCAGTACTTC.

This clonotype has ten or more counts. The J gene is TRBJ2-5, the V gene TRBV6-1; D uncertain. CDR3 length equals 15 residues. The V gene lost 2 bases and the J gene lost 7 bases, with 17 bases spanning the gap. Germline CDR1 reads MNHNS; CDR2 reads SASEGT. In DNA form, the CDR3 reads TGTGCCAGCAGTGAATTTGCTCCCGTCCGTGGGACCCAGTACTTC. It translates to CASSEFAPVRGTQYF.